The sequence of this TCR beta chain was determined in a study of T cell responses to AZD1222 COVID-19 vaccine. Study-wide results and limits: None of the repertoires were sampled until the peak T cell response had passed. Baseline serostatus was positive in only a handful of AZD1222 recipients.

Libraries were prepared by immunoSEQ multiplex PCR; TCRdb keeps only in-frame clonotypes and omits some of them. The table shows over 150,000 clones, with around nine tenths occurring only once. This clone came up a few times. What it binds is unknown. The germline V gene encodes CDR1 SGHTA and CDR2 FQGNSA. The length of the CDR3 is 15 residues. With V trimmed by 6 bases and J by 4 bases, 6 bases remained unmatched. Timing groups of about 4 and about 12 weeks for second doses were pooled. The chain is built from TRBV7-2 and TRBJ2-2; 9 bases line up with TRBD2. Sequences were derived from peripheral blood, sampled 28 days after the second AZD1222 dose. The origin of this receptor is an adult who received the AZD1222 COVID-19 vaccine. The CDR3 coding sequence is TGTGCCAGCAGACTAAGCGGGGGGCGCACCGGGGAGCTGTTTTTT. Its translation: CASRLSGGRTGELFF.